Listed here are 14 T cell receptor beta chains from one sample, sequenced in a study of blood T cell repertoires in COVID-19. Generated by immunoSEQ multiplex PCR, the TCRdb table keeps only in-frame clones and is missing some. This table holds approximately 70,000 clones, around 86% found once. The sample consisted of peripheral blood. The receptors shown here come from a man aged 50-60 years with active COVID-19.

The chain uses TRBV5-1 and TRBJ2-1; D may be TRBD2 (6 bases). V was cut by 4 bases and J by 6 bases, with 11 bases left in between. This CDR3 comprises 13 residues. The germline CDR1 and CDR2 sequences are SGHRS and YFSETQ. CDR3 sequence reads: CASSAGLANEQFF. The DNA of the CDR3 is TGCGCCAGCAGCGCGGGACTTGCCAATGAGCAGTTCTTC.

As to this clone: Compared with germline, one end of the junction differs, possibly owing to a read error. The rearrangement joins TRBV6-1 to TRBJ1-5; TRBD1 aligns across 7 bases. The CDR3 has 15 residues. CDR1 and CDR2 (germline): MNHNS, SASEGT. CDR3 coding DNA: TGTGCCAGCATTGAAAAGACAGGGCCCTTTAAGCCCCAGCATTTT. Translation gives CASIEKTGPFKPQHF.

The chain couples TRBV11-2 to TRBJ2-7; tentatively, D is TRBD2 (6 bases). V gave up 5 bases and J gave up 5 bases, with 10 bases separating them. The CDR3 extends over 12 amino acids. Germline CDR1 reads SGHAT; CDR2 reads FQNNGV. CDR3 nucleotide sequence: TGTGCCAGCAGCCCGGCGGGGAACGAGCAGTACTTC. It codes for CASSPAGNEQYF.

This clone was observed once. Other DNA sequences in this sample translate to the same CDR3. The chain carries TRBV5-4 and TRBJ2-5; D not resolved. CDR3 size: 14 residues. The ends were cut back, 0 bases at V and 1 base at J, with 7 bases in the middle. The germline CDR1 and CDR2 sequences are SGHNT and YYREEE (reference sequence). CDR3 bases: TGTGCCAGCAGCTTGGGACGCGGCCAAGAGACCCAGTACTTC. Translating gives CASSLGRGQETQYF.

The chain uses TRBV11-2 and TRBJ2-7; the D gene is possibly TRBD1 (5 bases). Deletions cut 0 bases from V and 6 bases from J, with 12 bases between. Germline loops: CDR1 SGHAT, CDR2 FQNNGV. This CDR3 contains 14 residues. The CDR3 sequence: CASSLDPGNSEQYF. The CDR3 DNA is TGTGCCAGCAGCTTAGATCCAGGGAATTCCGAGCAGTACTTC.

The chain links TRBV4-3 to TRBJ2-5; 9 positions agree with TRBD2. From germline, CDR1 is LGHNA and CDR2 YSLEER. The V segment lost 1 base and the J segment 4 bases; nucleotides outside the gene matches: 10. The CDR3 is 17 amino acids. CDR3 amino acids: CASSQAPPAGGRETQYF. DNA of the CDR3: TGCGCCAGCAGCCAAGCCCCCCCCGCGGGGGGGCGAGAGACCCAGTACTTC.

CDR3 bases: TGTGCCAGCAGCCGTGAGGAGGGGTCAGGGTCAGCTAACTATGGCTACACCTTC. This translates into CASSREEGSGSANYGYTF. The V gene is TRBV7-8, the J gene TRBJ1-2; tentative D call: TRBD1 (5 bases). CDR1 is SGHVS and CDR2 is FQNEAQ in the germline V gene. Deletions cut 5 bases from V and 0 bases from J, with 22 bases between. This CDR3 has 18 residues.

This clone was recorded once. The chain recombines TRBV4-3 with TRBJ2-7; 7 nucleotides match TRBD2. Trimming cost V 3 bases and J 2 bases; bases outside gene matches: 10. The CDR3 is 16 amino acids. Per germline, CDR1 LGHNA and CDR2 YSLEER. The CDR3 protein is CASSQLSSAGAYEQYF. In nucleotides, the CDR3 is TGCGCCAGCAGCCAGCTATCCTCCGCGGGGGCCTACGAGCAGTACTTC.

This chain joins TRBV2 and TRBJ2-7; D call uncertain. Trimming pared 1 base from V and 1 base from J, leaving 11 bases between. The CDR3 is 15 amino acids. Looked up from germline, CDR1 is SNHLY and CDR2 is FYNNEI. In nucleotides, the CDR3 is TGTGCCAGCAGTGAAGGGAGTGCCCCTTCCTACGAGCAGTACTTC. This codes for CASSEGSAPSYEQYF.

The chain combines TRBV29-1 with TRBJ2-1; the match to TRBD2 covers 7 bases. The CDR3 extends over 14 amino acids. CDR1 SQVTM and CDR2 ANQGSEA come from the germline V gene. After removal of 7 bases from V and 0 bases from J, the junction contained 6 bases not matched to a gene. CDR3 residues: CSAQRELSYNEQFF. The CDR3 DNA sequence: TGCAGCGCCCAGCGGGAACTCTCCTACAATGAGCAGTTCTTC.

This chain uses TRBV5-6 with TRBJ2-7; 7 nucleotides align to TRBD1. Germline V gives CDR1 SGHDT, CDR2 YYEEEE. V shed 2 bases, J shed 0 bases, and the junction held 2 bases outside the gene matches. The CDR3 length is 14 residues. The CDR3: CASSFDRVSYEQYF. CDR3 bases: TGTGCCAGCAGCTTCGACAGGGTCTCCTACGAGCAGTACTTC.

The DNA for the CDR3 is TGTGCCAGCAGTGAGGGGGACAGCCCTAACTATGGCTACACCTTC. Amino acid sequence: CASSEGDSPNYGYTF. The chain is built from TRBV6-1 and TRBJ1-2; 7 nucleotides align to TRBD1. CDR3 length equals 15 residues. Germline assignment: CDR1 MNHNS and CDR2 SASEGT. V shed 3 bases, J shed 0 bases, and the junction held 4 bases outside the gene matches.

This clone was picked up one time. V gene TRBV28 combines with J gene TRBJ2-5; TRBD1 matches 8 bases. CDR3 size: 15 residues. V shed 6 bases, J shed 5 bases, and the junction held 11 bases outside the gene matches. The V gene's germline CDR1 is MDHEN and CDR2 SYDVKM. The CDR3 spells CASRPGQGGVETQYF. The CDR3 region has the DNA TGTGCCAGCAGGCCCGGACAGGGTGGGGTGGAGACCCAGTACTTC.

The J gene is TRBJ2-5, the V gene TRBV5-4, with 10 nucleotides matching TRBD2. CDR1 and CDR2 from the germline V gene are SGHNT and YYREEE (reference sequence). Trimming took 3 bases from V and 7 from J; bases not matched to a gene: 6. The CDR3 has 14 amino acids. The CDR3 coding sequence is TGTGCCAGCAGCTCCGTAGCGGGGGGTCGGACCCAGTACTTC. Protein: CASSSVAGGRTQYF.